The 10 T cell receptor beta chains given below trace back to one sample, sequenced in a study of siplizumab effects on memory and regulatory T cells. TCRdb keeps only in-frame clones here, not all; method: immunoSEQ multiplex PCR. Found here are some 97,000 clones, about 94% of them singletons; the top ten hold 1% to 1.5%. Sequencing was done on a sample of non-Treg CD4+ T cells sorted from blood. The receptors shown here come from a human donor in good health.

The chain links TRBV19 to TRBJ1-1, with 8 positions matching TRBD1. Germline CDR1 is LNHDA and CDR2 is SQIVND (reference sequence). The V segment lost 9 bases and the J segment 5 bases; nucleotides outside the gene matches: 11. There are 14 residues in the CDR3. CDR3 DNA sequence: TGTGCCAGCATTCTAACAGGGGGTCGGACTGAAGCTTTCTTT. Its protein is CASILTGGRTEAFF. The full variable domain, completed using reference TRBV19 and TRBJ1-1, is DGGITQSPKYLFRKEGQNVTLSCEQNLNHDAMYWYRQDPGQGLRLIYYSQIVNDFQKGDIAEGYSVSREKKESFPLTVTSAQKNPTAFYLCASILTGGRTEAFFGQGTRLTVV.

Written as DNA, the CDR3 is TGTGCCAGCTCCCGGGCCGACTACGAGCAGTACTTC. It yields the protein CASSRADYEQYF. The V and J genes are TRBV18 and TRBJ2-7; D is unclear. V was cut by 6 bases and J by 3 bases, with 9 bases left in between. The germline gives CDR1 KGHSH, CDR2 LQKENI. This CDR3 comprises 12 residues.

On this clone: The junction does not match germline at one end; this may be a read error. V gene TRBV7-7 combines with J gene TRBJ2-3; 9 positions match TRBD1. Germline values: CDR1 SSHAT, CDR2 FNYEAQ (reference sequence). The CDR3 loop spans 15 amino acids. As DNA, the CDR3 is TGTGCTAGCAGCCGGGACAGGGTTGGCACAGATACGCAGTATTTT. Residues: CASSRDRVGTDTQYF.

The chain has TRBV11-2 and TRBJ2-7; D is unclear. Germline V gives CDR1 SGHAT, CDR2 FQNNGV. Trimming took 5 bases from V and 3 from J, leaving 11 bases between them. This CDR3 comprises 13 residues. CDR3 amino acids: CASSIRTGYEQYF. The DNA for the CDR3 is TGTGCCAGCAGCATACGGACGGGCTACGAGCAGTACTTC.

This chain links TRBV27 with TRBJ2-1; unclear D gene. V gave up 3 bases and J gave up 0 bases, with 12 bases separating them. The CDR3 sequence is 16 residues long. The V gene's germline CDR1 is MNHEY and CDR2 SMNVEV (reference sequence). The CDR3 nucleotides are TGTGCCAGCAGTTTGAGAGCAGCCACCTCCTACAATGAGCAGTTCTTC. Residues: CASSLRAATSYNEQFF.

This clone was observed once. CDR3 loop: CASSLPGLASGELFF. DNA of the CDR3: TGTGCCAGCAGTTTACCGGGACTAGCGAGCGGGGAGCTGTTTTTT. This sequence joins TRBV6-5 and TRBJ2-2, with 10 bases that match TRBD2. Trimming took 4 bases from V and 7 from J; bases not matched to a gene: 6. Germline assignment: CDR1 MNHEY and CDR2 SVGAGI. The CDR3 extends over 15 amino acids.

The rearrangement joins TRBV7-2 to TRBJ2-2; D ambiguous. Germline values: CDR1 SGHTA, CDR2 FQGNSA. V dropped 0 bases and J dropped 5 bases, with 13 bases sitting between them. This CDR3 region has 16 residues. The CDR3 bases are TGTGCCAGCAGCTTAGCGGCGGCACCTCAAACCGGGGAGCTGTTTTTT. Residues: CASSLAAAPQTGELFF. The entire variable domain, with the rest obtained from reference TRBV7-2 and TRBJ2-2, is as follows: GAGVSQSPSNKVTEKGKDVELRCDPISGHTALYWYRQSLGQGLEFLIYFQGNSAPDKSGLPSDRFSAERTGGSVSTLTIQRTQQEDSAVYLCASSLAAAPQTGELFFGEGSRLTVL.

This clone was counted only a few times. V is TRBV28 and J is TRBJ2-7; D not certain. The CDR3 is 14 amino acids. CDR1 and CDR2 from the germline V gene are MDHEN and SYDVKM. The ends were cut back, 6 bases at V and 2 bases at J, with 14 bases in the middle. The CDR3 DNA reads TGTGCCAGCAGGATGGACGGAGTCACCTACGAGCAGTACTTC. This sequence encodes CASRMDGVTYEQYF.

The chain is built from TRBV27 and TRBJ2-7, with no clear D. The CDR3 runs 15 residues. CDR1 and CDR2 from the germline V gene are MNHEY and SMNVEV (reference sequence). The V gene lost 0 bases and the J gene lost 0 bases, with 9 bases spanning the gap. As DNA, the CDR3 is TGTGCCAGCAGTTTATCTCCTACCCTCTCCTACGAGCAGTACTTC. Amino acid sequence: CASSLSPTLSYEQYF.

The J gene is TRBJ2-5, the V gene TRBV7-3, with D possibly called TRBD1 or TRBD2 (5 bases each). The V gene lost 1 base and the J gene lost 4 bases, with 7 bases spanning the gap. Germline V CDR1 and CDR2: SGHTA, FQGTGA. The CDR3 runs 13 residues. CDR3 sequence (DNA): TGTGCCAGCAGCTTAAGGGACGGAGAGACCCAGTACTTC. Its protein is CASSLRDGETQYF. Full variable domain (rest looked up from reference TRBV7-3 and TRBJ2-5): GAGVSQTPSNKVTEKGKYVELRCDPISGHTALYWYRQSLGQGPEFLIYFQGTGAADDSGLPNDRFFAVRPEGSVSTLKIQRTERGDSAVYLCASSLRDGETQYFGPGTRLLVL.